The next 28 T cell receptor beta chains were all read from a single sample in a study of shared clonotypes between healthy human individuals. Positively selected for CCR7, the CD45RO-negative cells used as naive CD8 cells excluded terminally differentiated effector memory CD45RA+ cells. Repertoires were generated with immunoSEQ multiplex PCR, while TCRdb's copy carries only in-frame clones and drops some. The sample consists of fewer than 700,000 clones, 90% to 95% of them appearing once. Sequencing used naive CD8+ T cells sorted from blood. The source of these receptors is a young woman in good health.

The V and J genes are TRBV7-7 and TRBJ2-2; TRBD1 matches at 7 bases. Trimming removed 4 bases from V and 4 bases from J; junction bases left unmatched: 9. The CDR3 totals 16 residues. The germline CDR1 and CDR2 sequences are SSHAT and FNYEAQ (reference sequence). CDR3 nucleotide sequence: TGTGCCAGCAGCTCTTGGGGGACAGCCAGCACCGGGGAGCTGTTTTTT. It encodes CASSSWGTASTGELFF.

This sequence joins TRBV25-1 and TRBJ2-2; D is perhaps TRBD1 or TRBD2 (6 bases each). Germline V gene lookup returns CDR1 MGHDK and CDR2 SYGVNS. The CDR3 is made up of 14 amino acids. The V end was cut by 7 bases, the J end by 8 bases, with 17 bases between. The CDR3 region has the DNA TGTGCCAGCAAACAAGAGGGGGGAACGGGGGAGCTGTTTTTT. The encoded protein is CASKQEGGTGELFF.

The chain employs TRBV27 and TRBJ2-7; 9 bases are a match to TRBD1. The germline V gene encodes CDR1 MNHEY and CDR2 SMNVEV (reference sequence). With 5 bases clipped from V and 7 bases from J, the junction kept 9 bases outside the gene matches. The CDR3 is 14 residues long. CDR3 bases: TGTGCCAGCAGTGACCGGACAGGGGCTAAAGAGCAGTACTTC. It codes for CASSDRTGAKEQYF.

The CDR3 bases are TGTGCCAGCAGCTTTCGGCGGTTAACCTACGAGCAGTACTTC. This codes for CASSFRRLTYEQYF. The chain uses TRBV5-6 and TRBJ2-7, with D uncertain. The CDR3 covers 14 residues. The germline CDR1 and CDR2 sequences are SGHDT and YYEEEE. Trimming shortened V by 2 bases and J by 2 bases, and 11 bases separated the two germline ends.

The rearrangement links TRBV28 to TRBJ1-5; D not certain. Germline-derived CDR1 and CDR2 are MDHEN and SYDVKM. The CDR3 loop spans 14 amino acids. V was shortened by 10 bases and J by 5 bases, with 18 bases between the two germline ends. CDR3 loop: CATRETGGYQPQHF. DNA for the CDR3: TGTGCCACCCGGGAGACCGGCGGTTATCAGCCCCAGCATTTT.

This chain uses TRBV5-6 with TRBJ2-1, with D maybe TRBD1 (6 bases). The V end was cut by 3 bases, the J end by 7 bases, with 14 bases between. The CDR3 runs to 14 residues. Germline CDR1 and CDR2: SGHDT and YYEEEE. CDR3 in DNA: TGTGCCAGCAGCTCGGGACAAGCAGGAAATGAGCAGTTCTTC. Amino acids: CASSSGQAGNEQFF.

V and J are TRBV5-1 and TRBJ2-7; no firm D call. CDR3 size: 14 residues. V dropped 0 bases and J dropped 6 bases, with 13 bases sitting between them. CDR1 and CDR2 (germline): SGHRS, YFSETQ. CDR3 sequence (DNA): TGCGCCAGCAGCTTGGAGGTCCATGAAGGCGAGCAGTACTTC. Translating gives CASSLEVHEGEQYF.

This chain connects TRBV13 to TRBJ2-1, with a possible D match to TRBD2 (5 bases). CDR1 and CDR2 from the germline V gene are PRHDT and FYEKMQ (reference sequence). The germline V and J ends were trimmed by 3 bases and 2 bases, with 14 bases remaining between them. The CDR3 extends over 16 amino acids. The CDR3 loop is CASSFRQRTAYNEQFF. In nucleotides, the CDR3 is TGTGCCAGCAGCTTTAGGCAGCGGACCGCCTACAATGAGCAGTTCTTC.

This chain links TRBV19 with TRBJ2-7; 10 nucleotides agree with TRBD2. The V and J ends lost 5 bases and 4 bases, in that order; junction bases with no gene match: 8. The CDR3 loop spans 15 amino acids. Per germline, CDR1 LNHDA and CDR2 SQIVND (reference sequence). CDR3 sequence (DNA): TGTGCCAGTAGTCCCAGCCTAGCGGGAGTTTACGAGCAGTACTTC. Encoded protein: CASSPSLAGVYEQYF.

The chain recombines TRBV15 with TRBJ1-4; 7 nucleotides match TRBD1. The V gene end was trimmed by 8 bases and the J gene end by 4 bases; junction bases not matched to a gene: 1. Germline assignment: CDR1 LNHNV and CDR2 YYDKDF (reference sequence). The CDR3 sequence is 12 residues long. The CDR3: CATQGDNEKLFF. The CDR3 DNA is TGTGCCACCCAGGGGGATAATGAAAAACTGTTTTTT.

The J gene is TRBJ2-7, the V gene TRBV7-6; D may correspond to TRBD1 or TRBD2 (6 bases each). CDR1 is SGHVS, CDR2 FNYEAQ, per germline. V gave up 8 bases and J gave up 0 bases, with 11 bases separating them. The CDR3 totals 13 residues. CDR3 amino acids: CASSGGVSYEQYF. The CDR3 DNA reads TGTGCCAGCTCCGGGGGCGTCTCCTACGAGCAGTACTTC. The entire variable domain, with the rest obtained from reference TRBV7-6 and TRBJ2-7, is as follows: GAGVSQSPRYKVTKRGQDVALRCDPISGHVSLYWYRQALGQGPEFLTYFNYEAQQDKSGLPNDRFSAERPEGSISTLTIQRTEQRDSAMYRCASSGGVSYEQYFGPGTRLTVT.

The DNA of the CDR3 is TGTGCCAGCAGTTACGTTACGGGACAGTCCTACGAGCAGTACTTC. It yields the protein CASSYVTGQSYEQYF. The V gene is TRBV6-6, the J gene TRBJ2-7; TRBD1 agrees at 7 bases. Trimming cost V 2 bases and J 1 base; bases outside gene matches: 5. The V gene's germline CDR1 is MNHNY and CDR2 SVGAGI (reference sequence). CDR3 length equals 15 residues.

The sample holds one count of this clone. The chain combines TRBV2 with TRBJ1-5, with TRBD1 as a possible D gene (5 bases). V lost 5 bases and J lost 4, with 15 bases in between. This CDR3 has 15 amino acids. Germline V gene lookup returns CDR1 SNHLY and CDR2 FYNNEI. In DNA, the CDR3 is TGTGCCAGCAGTTCCGGGACCACCAAAAATCAGCCCCAGCATTTT. Its protein is CASSSGTTKNQPQHF.

The chain uses TRBV19 and TRBJ2-5; unclear D gene. Germline assignment: CDR1 LNHDA and CDR2 SQIVND (reference sequence). This CDR3 has 13 residues. V was cut by 4 bases and J by 3 bases, with 9 bases left in between. The CDR3 DNA follows: TGTGCCAGTAGTACAGACGTTGAAGAGACCCAGTACTTC. Its protein product is CASSTDVEETQYF. Combining the CDR3 with reference TRBV19 and TRBJ2-5 gives the whole variable domain DGGITQSPKYLFRKEGQNVTLSCEQNLNHDAMYWYRQDPGQGLRLIYYSQIVNDFQKGDIAEGYSVSREKKESFPLTVTSAQKNPTAFYLCASSTDVEETQYFGPGTRLLVL.

This clone has only one observation. This chain connects TRBV7-9 to TRBJ2-7; TRBD2 is a possible D gene (5 bases). V dropped 5 bases and J dropped 6 bases, with 20 bases sitting between them. CDR3 size: 15 residues. Per germline, CDR1 SEHNR and CDR2 FQNEAQ (reference sequence). CDR3 coding DNA: TGTGCCAGCAGCACCTCAAACCGGACTCCTCTCGAGCAGTACTTC. Amino acids: CASSTSNRTPLEQYF.

V is TRBV10-3 and J is TRBJ2-7; TRBD2 agrees at 11 bases. V lost 8 bases to trimming and J lost 5 bases; unmatched junction nucleotides: 11. CDR3 length equals 15 residues. The germline gives CDR1 ENHRY, CDR2 SYGVKD. In nucleotides, the CDR3 is TGTGCCATCGAAGGTCGGGCTAGCGGGAGGAACGAGCAGTACTTC. Translating it yields CAIEGRASGRNEQYF.

This clone was detected only once. The chain joins TRBV19 to TRBJ2-3, with 7 bases aligning to TRBD1. V gave up 4 bases and J gave up 2 bases; unmatched junction bases: 18. The CDR3 has 19 amino acids. Germline V gene sequence: CDR1 LNHDA, CDR2 SQIVND (reference sequence). The CDR3 DNA reads as TGTGCCAGTAGTACCCTGCATCTGGACAGGCCCTTTAACACAGATACGCAGTATTTT. Translation gives CASSTLHLDRPFNTDTQYF.

About this clone itself: Other DNA sequences in this specimen translate into the identical CDR3. This chain joins TRBV28 and TRBJ1-1; no clear D gene. CDR1 and CDR2 (germline): MDHEN, SYDVKM. V lost 3 bases and J lost 1, with 9 bases in between. This CDR3 region has 14 residues. CDR3 sequence (DNA): TGTGCCAGCAGTTTCCGAGGCGGGAACACTGAAGCTTTCTTT. Its translation: CASSFRGGNTEAFF. Variable domain in full (rest from reference TRBV28 and TRBJ1-1): DVKVTQSSRYLVKRTGEKVFLECVQDMDHENMFWYRQDPGLGLRLIYFSYDVKMKEKGDIPEGYSVSREKKERFSLILESASTNQTSMYLCASSFRGGNTEAFFGQGTRLTVV.

The J gene is TRBJ2-1, the V gene TRBV7-9; 9 bases are shared with TRBD2. Germline V CDR1 and CDR2: SEHNR, FQNEAQ (reference sequence). Trimming at V came to 2 bases and at J to 7 bases, leaving 6 bases not matched to a gene. The CDR3 is 15 residues long. In DNA, the CDR3 is TGTGCCAGCAGCTTACATAGCGGGAGAAAGAATGAGCAGTTCTTC. Its protein product is CASSLHSGRKNEQFF.

The CDR3 region has the DNA TGTGCCACCAGCAGAGAGTATAGCGGGAGAGGCTCCTACAATGAGCAGTTCTTC. It is translated as CATSREYSGRGSYNEQFF. The V and J genes are TRBV15 and TRBJ2-1; 9 bases align to TRBD2. The V gene end was trimmed by 0 bases and the J gene end by 0 bases; junction bases not matched to a gene: 6. Germline V gives CDR1 LNHNV, CDR2 YYDKDF (reference sequence). The CDR3 consists of 18 residues.

The chain joins TRBV5-1 to TRBJ2-3, with 14 bases aligning to TRBD2. This CDR3 is 17 amino acids long. Per germline, CDR1 SGHRS and CDR2 YFSETQ. Trimming at V came to 4 bases and at J to 5 bases, leaving 9 bases not matched to a gene. CDR3 bases: TGCGCCAGCAGCCCTCGACTAGCGGGAGGGTCGGGAGATACGCAGTATTTT. This sequence encodes CASSPRLAGGSGDTQYF.

This clone was found once. This chain connects TRBV28 to TRBJ2-3; D might be TRBD2 (6 bases). In germline, CDR1 is MDHEN, CDR2 SYDVKM. CDR3 size: 14 residues. V was shortened by 6 bases and J by 1 base, with 11 bases between the two germline ends. In DNA, the CDR3 is TGTGCCAGCAGGTGGCCGGGGGGCACAGATACGCAGTATTTT. The encoded protein is CASRWPGGTDTQYF.

The V call is TRBV11-2, the J call TRBJ2-1, with D unresolved. V was cut by 1 base and J by 4 bases, with 14 bases left in between. Germline CDR1 is SGHAT and CDR2 is FQNNGV. This CDR3 is 16 amino acids long. The CDR3 here is CASSLGVRSAYNEQFF. CDR3 sequence (DNA): TGTGCCAGCAGCTTAGGTGTCAGGTCAGCATACAATGAGCAGTTCTTC.

This chain connects TRBV9 to TRBJ2-7; D may be TRBD2 (5 bases). Germline-derived CDR1 and CDR2 are SGDLS and YYNGEE. V dropped 0 bases and J dropped 5 bases, with 9 bases sitting between them. CDR3 length: 13 residues. CDR3: CASSVVEGHEQYF. The CDR3 bases are TGTGCCAGCAGCGTAGTAGAGGGCCACGAGCAGTACTTC.

The chain has TRBV5-1 and TRBJ1-2; TRBD1 agrees at 7 bases. This CDR3 is 18 amino acids long. V lost 5 bases and J lost 8; bases outside the gene matches: 24. Germline CDR1 SGHRS, CDR2 YFSETQ. CDR3 sequence reads: CASRYHPDRASVEGGYTF. The CDR3 nucleotides read TGCGCCAGCAGATACCACCCCGACAGGGCCTCGGTAGAGGGCGGCTACACCTTC.

The chain joins TRBV6-5 to TRBJ2-7; D not resolved. This CDR3 is built from 16 residues. Looked up from germline, CDR1 is MNHEY and CDR2 is SVGAGI. V lost 0 bases to trimming and J lost 5 bases, with 17 bases between them. The CDR3 DNA follows: TGTGCCAGCAGTTACTCTCGCGACGAGCTAAAGGACGAGCAGTACTTC. Translated, it gives CASSYSRDELKDEQYF.

V usage is TRBV5-1 and J usage is TRBJ1-3, with D maybe TRBD1 (6 bases). Trimming left V 0 bases short and J 3 bases short, with 13 bases between. CDR1 and CDR2 (germline): SGHRS, YFSETQ. This CDR3 is 16 amino acids long. In DNA, the CDR3 is TGCGCCAGCAGCTTGGTAGGAGGGGGTATTGGAAACACCATATATTTT. This encodes CASSLVGGGIGNTIYF.

The CDR3 region is CASSSPRDRGRSNEKLFF. The DNA for the CDR3 is TGTGCCAGCAGCTCACCCCGGGACAGGGGTCGATCTAATGAAAAACTGTTTTTT. V gene TRBV7-9 combines with J gene TRBJ1-4; 10 bases agree with TRBD1. V gave up 4 bases and J gave up 3 bases; unmatched junction bases: 11. The CDR3 runs to 18 residues. The germline V gene has CDR1 SEHNR and CDR2 FQNEAQ (reference sequence). Based on the CDR3 plus reference TRBV7-9 and TRBJ1-4, the full variable domain is DTGVSQNPRHKITKRGQNVTFRCDPISEHNRLYWYRQTLGQGPEFLTYFQNEAQLEKSRLLSDRFSAERPKGSFSTLEIQRTEQGDSAMYLCASSSPRDRGRSNEKLFFGSGTQLSVL.